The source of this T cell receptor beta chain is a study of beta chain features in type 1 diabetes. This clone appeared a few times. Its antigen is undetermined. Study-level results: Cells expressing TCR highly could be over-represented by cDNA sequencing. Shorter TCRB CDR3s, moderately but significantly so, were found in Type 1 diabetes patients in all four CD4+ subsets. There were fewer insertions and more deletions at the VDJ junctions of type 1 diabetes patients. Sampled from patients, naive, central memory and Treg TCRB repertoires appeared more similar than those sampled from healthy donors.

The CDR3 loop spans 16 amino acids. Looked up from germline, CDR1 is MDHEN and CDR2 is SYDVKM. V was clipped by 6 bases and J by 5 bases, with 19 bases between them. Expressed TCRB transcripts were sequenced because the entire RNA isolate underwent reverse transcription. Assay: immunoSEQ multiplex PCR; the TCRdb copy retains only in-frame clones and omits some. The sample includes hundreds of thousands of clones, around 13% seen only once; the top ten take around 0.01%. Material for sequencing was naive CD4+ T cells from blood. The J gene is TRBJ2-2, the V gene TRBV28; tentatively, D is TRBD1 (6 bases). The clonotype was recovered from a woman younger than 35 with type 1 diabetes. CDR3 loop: CASSRDRRYITGELFF. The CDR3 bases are TGTGCCAGCAGCCGAGACAGGAGATACATAACCGGGGAGCTGTTTTTT.